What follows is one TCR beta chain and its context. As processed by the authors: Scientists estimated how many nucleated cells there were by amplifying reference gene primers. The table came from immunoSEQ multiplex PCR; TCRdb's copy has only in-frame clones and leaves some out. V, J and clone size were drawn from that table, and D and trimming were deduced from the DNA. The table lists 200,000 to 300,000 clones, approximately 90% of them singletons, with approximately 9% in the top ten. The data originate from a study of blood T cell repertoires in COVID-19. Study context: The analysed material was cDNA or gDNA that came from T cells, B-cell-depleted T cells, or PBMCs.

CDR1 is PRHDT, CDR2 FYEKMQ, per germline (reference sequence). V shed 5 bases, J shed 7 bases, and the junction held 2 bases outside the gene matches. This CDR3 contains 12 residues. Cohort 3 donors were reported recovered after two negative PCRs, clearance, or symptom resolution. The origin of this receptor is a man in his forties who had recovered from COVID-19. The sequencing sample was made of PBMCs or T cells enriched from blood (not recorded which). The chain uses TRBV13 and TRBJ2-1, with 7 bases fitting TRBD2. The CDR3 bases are TGTGCCAGCAGCGTGCGGGAGAATGAGCAGTTCTTC. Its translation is CASSVRENEQFF.